Listed below are T cell receptor beta chains from one sample, sequenced in a study of preoperative IRX-2 immunotherapy in early breast cancer. Only in-frame clones appear in the TCRdb table, and some are missing; sequencing was by immunoSEQ multiplex PCR. The sample contains fewer than 30,000 clones, 90% of which appear only once. Sample acquisition took place from a patient treated with IRX-2 immunotherapy. Receptors were obtained from a human donor with breast cancer. The CDR3 runs from the conserved cysteine through the conserved F or W. Each record gives: clone size, V gene, J gene, D gene, CDR3 protein, CDR3 DNA. A D gene is named only where the DNA matches it firmly. Size tells how often a clone was seen (once, few, many) or the class of an expanded clone, and some rows leave it out.

.	TRBV7-9	TRBJ2-3	TRBD1	CASSPDRVGRNTQYF	TGTGCCAGCAGCCCGGACAGGGTAGGGAGGAATACGCAGTATTTT
.	TRBV12-5	TRBJ2-7	TRBD2	CASGLVGLAGANEQYF	TGTGCTAGTGGTTTGGTAGGACTAGCGGGAGCAAACGAGCAGTACTTC
.	TRBV10-3	TRBJ2-1	.	CAISDTRGNNEQFF	TGTGCCATCAGTGACACTAGAGGGAACAATGAGCAGTTCTTC
.	TRBV6-6	TRBJ2-3	.	CASSYVGERTDTQYF	TGTGCCAGCAGTTACGTCGGGGAGCGCACAGATACGCAGTATTTT
.	TRBV15	TRBJ1-1	.	CATSRDRGAETFF	TGTGCCACCAGCAGAGATCGGGGCGCCGAAACTTTCTTT
.	TRBV6-6	TRBJ2-3	.	CASSFGGAADTQYF	TGTGCCAGCAGTTTTGGCGGGGCGGCAGATACGCAGTATTTT
.	TRBV4-1	TRBJ2-3	.	CASSQESSRADTQYF	TGCGCCAGCAGCCAAGAATCCAGCAGGGCAGATACGCAGTATTTT
.	TRBV18	TRBJ2-6	.	CASSPAGQPGANVLTF	TGTGCCAGCTCACCAGCGGGACAGCCTGGGGCCAACGTCCTGACTTTC
.	TRBV19	TRBJ1-6	.	CASSIGDVSSPLHF	TGTGCCAGTAGTATAGGGGATGTGAGTTCACCCCTCCACTTT
once	TRBV9	TRBJ2-2	.	CASSGVEAGELFF	TGTGCCAGCAGCGGAGTTGAAGCCGGGGAGCTGTTTTTT
once	TRBV7-2	TRBJ1-4	.	CASSLTPRDATNEKLFF	TGTGCCAGCAGCTTAACCCCCCGGGATGCAACTAATGAAAAACTGTTTTTT
.	TRBV11-3	TRBJ2-7	TRBD1	CASSKGQGYEQYF	TGTGCCAGCAGCAAAGGACAGGGGTACGAGCAGTACTTC
.	TRBV5-1	TRBJ1-3	.	CASTARTGNTIYF	TGCGCCAGCACCGCCAGGACGGGTAACACCATATATTTT
.	TRBV5-1	TRBJ2-7	TRBD1	CASSWGQVVGEQYF	TGCGCCAGCAGCTGGGGACAGGTGGTGGGGGAGCAGTACTTC
few	TRBV7-2	TRBJ2-1	TRBD2	CASRTSGVSNEQFF	TGTGCCAGCAGGACTAGCGGGGTTTCCAATGAGCAGTTCTTC
.	TRBV7-8	TRBJ2-2	TRBD2	CASSLAPGLAKNTGELFF	TGTGCCAGCAGCTTAGCCCCGGGACTAGCGAAGAACACCGGGGAGCTGTTTTTT
few	TRBV19	TRBJ2-1	.	CVTRTSGEQFF	TGTGTTACGAGGACGTCGGGTGAGCAGTTCTTC
.	TRBV10-3	TRBJ1-5	.	CAISEVRGAGNQPQHF	TGTGCCATCAGTGAAGTCCGGGGGGCAGGGAATCAGCCCCAGCATTTT
.	TRBV5-6	TRBJ2-7	TRBD1	CASSFRDRFYEQYF	TGTGCCAGCAGCTTCCGGGACAGATTCTACGAGCAGTACTTC
.	TRBV27	TRBJ2-2	.	CASSRTVNTGELFF	TGTGCCAGCAGTAGGACGGTGAACACCGGGGAGCTGTTTTTT
.	TRBV5-1	TRBJ2-7	.	CASSSPGQPYEQYF	TGCGCCAGCAGTTCTCCGGGACAACCCTACGAGCAGTACTTC
.	TRBV5-1	TRBJ2-3	.	CASMFQQGSDTQYF	TGCGCCAGCATGTTCCAACAGGGCTCAGATACGCAGTATTTT
.	TRBV6-5	TRBJ1-5	TRBD1	CASSYSLQGAQPQHF	TGTGCCAGCAGTTACTCGTTGCAGGGGGCTCAGCCCCAGCATTTT
.	TRBV19	TRBJ2-1	.	CASSPGVGGNYNEQFF	TGTGCCAGTAGTCCCGGTGTCGGCGGGAACTACAATGAGCAGTTCTTC
.	TRBV2	TRBJ1-4	TRBD1	CASNPDTGGGEKLFF	TGTGCCAGCAACCCAGACACAGGGGGCGGAGAAAAACTGTTTTTT
.	TRBV30	TRBJ1-1	.	CAWMAGMNTEAFF	TGTGCCTGGATGGCAGGAATGAACACTGAAGCTTTCTTT
.	TRBV6-5	TRBJ1-2	.	CASSYSKGRLNYGYTF	TGTGCCAGCAGTTACTCGAAGGGACGGTTAAACTATGGCTACACCTTC
.	TRBV10-3	TRBJ2-2	.	CAISAQRTGELFF	TGTGCCATCAGTGCCCAGCGTACCGGGGAGCTGTTTTTT
.	TRBV25-1	TRBJ1-6	TRBD1	CASSEWVGGGSPLHF	TGTGCCAGCAGTGAATGGGTAGGGGGCGGTTCACCCCTCCACTTT